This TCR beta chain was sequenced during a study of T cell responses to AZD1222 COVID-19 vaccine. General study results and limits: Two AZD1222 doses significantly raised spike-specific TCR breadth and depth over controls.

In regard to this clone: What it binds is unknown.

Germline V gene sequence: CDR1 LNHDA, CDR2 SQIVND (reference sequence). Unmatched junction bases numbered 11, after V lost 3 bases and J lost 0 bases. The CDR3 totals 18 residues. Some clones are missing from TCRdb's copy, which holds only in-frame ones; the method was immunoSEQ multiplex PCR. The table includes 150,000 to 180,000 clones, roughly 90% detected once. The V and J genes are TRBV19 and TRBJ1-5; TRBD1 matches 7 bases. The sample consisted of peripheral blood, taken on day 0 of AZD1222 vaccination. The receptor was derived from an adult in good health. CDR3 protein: CASSIIRQGSDSNQPQHF. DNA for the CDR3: TGTGCCAGTAGTATTATAAGACAGGGTTCGGATAGCAATCAGCCCCAGCATTTT.